The next 5 T cell receptor beta chains were all read from a single sample in a study of cytomegalovirus exposure and HLA in healthy donors. Primers for the PCR totalled 60 Vbeta and 13 Jbeta. Assay: immunoSEQ multiplex PCR; the TCRdb copy retains only in-frame clones and omits some. The table has more than 90,000 clones, 70% to 80% seen once. What was sequenced was PBMCs. Receptor source: a man aged 50 to 60 in good health and CMV-seropositive.

The rearrangement uses TRBV10-3 and TRBJ2-7, with 7 bases aligning to TRBD1. The germline V gene encodes CDR1 ENHRY and CDR2 SYGVKD. Unmatched junction bases numbered 5, after V lost 5 bases and J lost 4 bases. The CDR3 is 13 amino acids. The CDR3 is CAISRDSLYEQYF. CDR3 coding DNA: TGTGCCATCAGTCGGGACAGCCTTTACGAGCAGTACTTC.

The chain employs TRBV10-2 and TRBJ2-5; D ambiguous. Near its end, the DNA agrees better with TRBJ2-7, so the J call may be wrong. Germline lookup yields CDR1 WSHSY and CDR2 SAAADI. This CDR3 has 13 amino acids. CDR3: CASSEDTPYEQYF. In DNA, the CDR3 is TGCGCCAGCAGTGAGGACACCCCCTACGAGCAGTACTTC.

The V and J genes are TRBV4-3 and TRBJ2-7; 7 bases line up with TRBD2. After removal of 1 base from V and 1 base from J, the junction contained 13 bases not matched to a gene. The CDR3 is 18 residues long. The germline V gene has CDR1 LGHNA and CDR2 YSLEER. The CDR3 nucleotides are TGCGCCAGCAGCCAAGTTCGGGGAGGGGCCTTTGCGTCCTACGAGCAGTACTTC. Its protein is CASSQVRGGAFASYEQYF.

This clone was counted a few times. V and J are TRBV6-6 and TRBJ2-7, with a possible D match to TRBD1 (6 bases). The ends were cut back, 0 bases at V and 0 bases at J, with 12 bases in the middle. The CDR3 is 16 amino acids. Germline CDR1 reads MNHNY; CDR2 reads SVGAGI (reference sequence). CDR3 nucleotides: TGTGCCAGCAGTTACTCGTCACAGGGATTCTCCTACGAGCAGTACTTC. This codes for CASSYSSQGFSYEQYF.

This clone was picked up one time. V and J are TRBV18 and TRBJ1-1; unclear D gene. Germline loops: CDR1 KGHSH, CDR2 LQKENI. Trimming left V 6 bases short and J 1 base short, with 9 bases between. CDR3 length: 13 amino acids. CDR3 amino acids: CASSAEWNTEAFF. DNA for the CDR3: TGTGCCAGCTCCGCCGAGTGGAACACTGAAGCTTTCTTT.